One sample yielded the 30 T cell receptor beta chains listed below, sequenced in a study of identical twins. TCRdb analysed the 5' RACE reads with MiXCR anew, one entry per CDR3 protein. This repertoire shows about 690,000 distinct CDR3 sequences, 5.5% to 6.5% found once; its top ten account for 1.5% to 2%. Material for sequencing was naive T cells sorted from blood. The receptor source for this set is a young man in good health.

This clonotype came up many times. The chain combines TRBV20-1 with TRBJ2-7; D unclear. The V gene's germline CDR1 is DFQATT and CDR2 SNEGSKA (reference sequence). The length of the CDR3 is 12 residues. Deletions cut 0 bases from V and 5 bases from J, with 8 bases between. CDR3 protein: CSARDPVNEQYF. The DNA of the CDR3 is TGCAGTGCTAGAGATCCAGTTAACGAGCAGTACTTC.

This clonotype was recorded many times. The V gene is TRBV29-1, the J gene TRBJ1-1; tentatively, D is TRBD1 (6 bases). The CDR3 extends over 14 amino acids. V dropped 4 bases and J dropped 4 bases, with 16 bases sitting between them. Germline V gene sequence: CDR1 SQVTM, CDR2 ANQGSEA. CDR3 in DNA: TGCAGCGTTGCCAACAGGGTGGGTGTCACTGAAGCTTTCTTT. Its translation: CSVANRVGVTEAFF. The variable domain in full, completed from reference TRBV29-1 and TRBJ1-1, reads SAVISQKPSRDICQRGTSLTIQCQVDSQVTMMFWYRQQPGQSLTLIATANQGSEATYESGFVIDKFPISRPNLTFSTLTVSNMSPEDSSIYLCSVANRVGVTEAFFGQGTRLTVV.

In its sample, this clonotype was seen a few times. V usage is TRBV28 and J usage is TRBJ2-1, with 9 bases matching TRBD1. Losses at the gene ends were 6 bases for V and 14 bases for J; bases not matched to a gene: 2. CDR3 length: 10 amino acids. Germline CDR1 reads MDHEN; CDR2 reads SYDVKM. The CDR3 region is CASSRDREFF. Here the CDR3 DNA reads TGTGCCAGCAGCCGGGACAGGGAGTTCTTC.

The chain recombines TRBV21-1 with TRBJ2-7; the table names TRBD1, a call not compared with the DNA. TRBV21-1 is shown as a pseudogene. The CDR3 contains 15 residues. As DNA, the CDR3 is TGTGCCAGCAGCAAGGTTCGGGATAGCTCCTACGAGCAGTACTTC. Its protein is CASSKVRDSSYEQYF.

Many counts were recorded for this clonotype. The CDR3 is CAIRGGTGGNTEAFF. The CDR3 bases are TGTGCCATCAGGGGGGGGACAGGGGGAAACACTGAAGCTTTCTTT. V and J are TRBV10-3 and TRBJ1-1, with 11 bases aligning to TRBD1. Germline CDR1 ENHRY, CDR2 SYGVKD. The CDR3 contains 15 residues. J lost 2 bases, V lost 6 bases, and 5 bases had no gene match.

CDR3 in DNA: TGTGCCAGTAGTAACAGGGGTCTTGGAGATACGCAGTATTTT. Protein sequence: CASSNRGLGDTQYF. The chain joins TRBV19 to TRBJ2-3, with 7 bases lining up with TRBD1. CDR3 size: 14 residues. CDR1 LNHDA and CDR2 SQIVND come from the germline V gene (reference sequence). The trim removed 4 bases at V and 5 bases at J, leaving 6 bases unmatched.

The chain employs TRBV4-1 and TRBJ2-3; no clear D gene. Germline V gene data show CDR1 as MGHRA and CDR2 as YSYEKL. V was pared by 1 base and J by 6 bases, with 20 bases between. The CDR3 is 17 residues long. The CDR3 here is CASSQVHKTWGPDTQYF. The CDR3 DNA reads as TGCGCCAGCAGCCAAGTCCATAAAACGTGGGGTCCCGATACGCAGTATTTT.

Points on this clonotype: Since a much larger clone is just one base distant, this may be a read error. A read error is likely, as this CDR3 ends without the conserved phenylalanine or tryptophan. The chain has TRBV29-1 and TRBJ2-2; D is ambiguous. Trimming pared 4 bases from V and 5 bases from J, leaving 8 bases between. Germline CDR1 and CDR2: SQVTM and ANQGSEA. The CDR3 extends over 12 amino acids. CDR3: CSVGPGTGELFL. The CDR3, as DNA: TGCAGCGTTGGCCCAGGAACCGGGGAGCTGTTTCTT.

The CDR3 reads CASTNAPGNIQYF. The CDR3 coding sequence is TGTGCCAGCACCAATGCACCGGGAAACATTCAGTACTTC. J is TRBJ2-4 and V is TRBV7-9; D unresolved. The CDR3 length is 13 residues. Deletions cut 7 bases from V and 6 bases from J, with 13 bases between. From germline, CDR1 is SEHNR and CDR2 FQNEAQ (reference sequence).

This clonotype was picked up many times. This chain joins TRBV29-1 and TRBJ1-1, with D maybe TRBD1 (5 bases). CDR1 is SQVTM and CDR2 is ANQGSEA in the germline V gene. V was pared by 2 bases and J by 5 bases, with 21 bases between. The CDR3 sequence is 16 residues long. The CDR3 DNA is TGCAGCGTTGAACGGTCTATGGGGGTTTGGAGAACTGAAGCTTTCTTT. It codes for CSVERSMGVWRTEAFF. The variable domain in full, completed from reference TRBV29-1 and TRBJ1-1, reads SAVISQKPSRDICQRGTSLTIQCQVDSQVTMMFWYRQQPGQSLTLIATANQGSEATYESGFVIDKFPISRPNLTFSTLTVSNMSPEDSSIYLCSVERSMGVWRTEAFFGQGTRLTVV.

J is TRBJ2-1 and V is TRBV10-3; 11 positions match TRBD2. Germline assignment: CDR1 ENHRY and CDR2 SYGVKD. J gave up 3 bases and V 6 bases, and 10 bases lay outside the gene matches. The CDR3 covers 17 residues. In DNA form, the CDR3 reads TGTGCCATCAGCTTAAACCCTACTAGCGGGAGCTACAATGAGCAGTTCTTC. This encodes CAISLNPTSGSYNEQFF.

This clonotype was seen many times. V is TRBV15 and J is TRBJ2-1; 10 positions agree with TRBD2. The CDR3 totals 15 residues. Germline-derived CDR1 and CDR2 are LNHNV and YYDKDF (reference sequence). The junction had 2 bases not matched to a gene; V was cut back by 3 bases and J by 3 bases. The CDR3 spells CATSSGLAVYNEQFF. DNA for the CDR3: TGTGCCACCAGCAGCGGACTAGCGGTCTACAATGAGCAGTTCTTC.

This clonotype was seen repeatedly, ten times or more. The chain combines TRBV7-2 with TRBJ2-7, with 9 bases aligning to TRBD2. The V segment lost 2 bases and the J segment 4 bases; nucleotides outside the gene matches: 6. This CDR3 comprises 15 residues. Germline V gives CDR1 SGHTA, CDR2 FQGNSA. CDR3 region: CASSLRGRASYEQYF. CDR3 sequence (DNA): TGTGCCAGCAGCTTACGCGGGAGGGCCTCTTACGAGCAGTACTTC.

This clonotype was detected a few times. CDR3 sequence (DNA): TGTGCCAGCAGCTTCGGATTAGACTACGAGCAGTACGTC. Protein sequence: CASSFGLDYEQYV. The V and J genes are TRBV11-2 and TRBJ2-7; D not certain. The CDR3 covers 13 residues. The V end lost 3 bases, the J end lost 3 bases, and 9 bases lay between the germline ends. Germline assignment: CDR1 SGHAT and CDR2 FQNNGV.

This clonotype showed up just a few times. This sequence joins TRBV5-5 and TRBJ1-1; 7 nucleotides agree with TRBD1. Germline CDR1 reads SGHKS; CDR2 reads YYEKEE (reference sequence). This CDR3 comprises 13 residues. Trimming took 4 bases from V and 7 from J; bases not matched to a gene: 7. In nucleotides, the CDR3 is TGTGCCAGCAGCGAAGACAGGGTAAATGAAGCTTTCTTT. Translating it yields CASSEDRVNEAFF.

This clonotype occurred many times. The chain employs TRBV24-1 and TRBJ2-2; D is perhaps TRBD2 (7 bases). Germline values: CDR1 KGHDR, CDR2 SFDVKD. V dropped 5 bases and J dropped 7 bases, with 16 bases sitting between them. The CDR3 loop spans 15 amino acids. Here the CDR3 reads CATSANGGAGGELFF. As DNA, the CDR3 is TGTGCCACCAGTGCAAATGGGGGGGCTGGCGGGGAGCTGTTTTTT.

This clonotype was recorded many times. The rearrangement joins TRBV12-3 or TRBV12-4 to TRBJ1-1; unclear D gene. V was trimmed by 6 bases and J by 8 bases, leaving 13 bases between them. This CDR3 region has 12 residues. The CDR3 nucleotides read TGTGCCAGCAGCCCCGACCGGTGGGAAGCTTTCTTT. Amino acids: CASSPDRWEAFF.

Here the CDR3 reads CASSSSASSYNEQFF. CDR3 bases: TGTGCCAGCAGCTCGTCGGCGAGCTCCTACAATGAGCAGTTCTTC. This rearrangement joins TRBV12-3 or TRBV12-4 to TRBJ2-1; no clear D. Trimming took off 6 bases at V and 0 bases at J, with 12 bases between the two ends. The CDR3 spans 15 residues.

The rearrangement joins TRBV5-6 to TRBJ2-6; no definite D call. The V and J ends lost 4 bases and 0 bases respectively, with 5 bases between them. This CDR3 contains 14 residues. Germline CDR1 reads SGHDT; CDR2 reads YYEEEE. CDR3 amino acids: CASSTASGANVLTF. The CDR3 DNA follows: TGTGCCAGCAGCACAGCCTCTGGGGCCAACGTCCTGACTTTC.

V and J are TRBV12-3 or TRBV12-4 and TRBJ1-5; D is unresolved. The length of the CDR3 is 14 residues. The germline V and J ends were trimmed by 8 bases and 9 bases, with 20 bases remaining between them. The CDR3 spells CASSFGFRAGPQHF. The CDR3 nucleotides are TGTGCCAGCTCCTTCGGTTTCCGGGCTGGGCCCCAGCATTTT.

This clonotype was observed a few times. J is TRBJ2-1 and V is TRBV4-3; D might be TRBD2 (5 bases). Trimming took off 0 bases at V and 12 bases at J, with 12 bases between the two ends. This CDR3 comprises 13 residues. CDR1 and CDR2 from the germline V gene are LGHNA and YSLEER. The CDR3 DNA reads TGCGCCAGCAGCCAAGATTTTGGGAGACTGCAGTTCTTC. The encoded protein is CASSQDFGRLQFF.

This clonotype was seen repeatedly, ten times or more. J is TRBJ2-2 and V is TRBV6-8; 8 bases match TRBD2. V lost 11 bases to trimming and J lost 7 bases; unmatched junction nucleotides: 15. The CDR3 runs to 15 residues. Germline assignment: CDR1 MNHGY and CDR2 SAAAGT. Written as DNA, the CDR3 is TGTGCCGGACCTACTAGCGGCCCCCGGGTCGGGGAGCTGTTTTTT. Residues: CAGPTSGPRVGELFF.

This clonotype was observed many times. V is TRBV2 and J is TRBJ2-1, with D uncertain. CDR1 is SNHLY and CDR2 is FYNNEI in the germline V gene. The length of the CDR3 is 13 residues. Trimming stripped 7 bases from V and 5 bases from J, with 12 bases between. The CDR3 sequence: CASIVYGDNEQFF. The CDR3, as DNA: TGTGCCAGCATAGTCTACGGAGACAATGAGCAGTTCTTC.

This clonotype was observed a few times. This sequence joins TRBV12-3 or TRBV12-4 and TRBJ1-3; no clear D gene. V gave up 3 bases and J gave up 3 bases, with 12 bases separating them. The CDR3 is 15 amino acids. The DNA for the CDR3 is TGTGCCAGCAGTTTGAGTAGGGCAGATGGAAACACCATATATTTT. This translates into CASSLSRADGNTIYF.

This CDR3 is CASSYWHPGVIAKNIQYF. DNA of the CDR3: TGTGCCAGCAGTTATTGGCACCCAGGGGTTATAGCCAAAAACATTCAGTACTTC. The chain has TRBV12-3 or TRBV12-4 and TRBJ2-4, with D possibly matching TRBD1 (6 bases). V shed 4 bases and J shed 0 bases, with 19 bases lying between them. This CDR3 has 18 residues.

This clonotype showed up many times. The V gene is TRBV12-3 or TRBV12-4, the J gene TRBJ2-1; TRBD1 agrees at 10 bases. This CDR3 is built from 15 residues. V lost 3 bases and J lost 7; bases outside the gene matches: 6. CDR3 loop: CASSFPRTGGNEQFF. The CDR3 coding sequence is TGTGCCAGCAGTTTCCCTAGGACAGGGGGGAATGAGCAGTTCTTC.

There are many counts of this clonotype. Here the CDR3 reads CASSQDSTRYLDEQFF. In nucleotides, the CDR3 is TGTGCCAGCAGCCAAGATTCGACCCGGTACTTGGATGAGCAGTTCTTC. The chain employs TRBV14 and TRBJ2-1; D not certain. The CDR3 consists of 16 residues. The V gene lost 0 bases and the J gene lost 8 bases, with 17 bases spanning the gap. The V gene's germline CDR1 is SGHDN and CDR2 FVKESK.

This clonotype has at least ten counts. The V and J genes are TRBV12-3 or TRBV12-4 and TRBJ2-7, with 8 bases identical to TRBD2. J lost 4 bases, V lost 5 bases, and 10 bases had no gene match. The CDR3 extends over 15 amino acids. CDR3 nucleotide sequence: TGTGCCAGCAGTCTAACTAGCGGAGACCGATACGAGCAGTACTTC. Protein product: CASSLTSGDRYEQYF.

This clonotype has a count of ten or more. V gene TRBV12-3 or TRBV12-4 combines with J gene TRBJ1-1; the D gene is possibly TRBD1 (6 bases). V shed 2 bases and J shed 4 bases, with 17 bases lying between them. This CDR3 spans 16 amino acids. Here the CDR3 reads CASSLFFRGWITEAFF. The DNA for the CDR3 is TGTGCCAGCAGTTTATTTTTTAGGGGGTGGATCACTGAAGCTTTCTTT.

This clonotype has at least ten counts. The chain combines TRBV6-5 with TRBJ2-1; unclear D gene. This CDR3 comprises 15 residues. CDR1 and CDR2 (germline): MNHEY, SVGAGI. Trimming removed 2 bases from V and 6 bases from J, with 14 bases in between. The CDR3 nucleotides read TGTGCCAGCAGTTACCTGCTAGGCCCCTCCAATGAGCAGTTCTTC. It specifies CASSYLLGPSNEQFF.